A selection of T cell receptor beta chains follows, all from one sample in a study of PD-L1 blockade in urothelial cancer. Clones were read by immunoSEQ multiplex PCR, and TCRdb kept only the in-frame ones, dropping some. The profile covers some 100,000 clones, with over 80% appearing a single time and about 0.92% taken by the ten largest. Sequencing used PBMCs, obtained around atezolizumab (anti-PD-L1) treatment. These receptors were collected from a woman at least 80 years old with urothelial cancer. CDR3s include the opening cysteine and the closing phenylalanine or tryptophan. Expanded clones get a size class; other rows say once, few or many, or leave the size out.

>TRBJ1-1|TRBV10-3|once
CAISEGLMNTEAFF
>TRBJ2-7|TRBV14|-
CASSQGAGGSYEQYF
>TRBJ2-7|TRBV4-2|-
CASSLNAGEQYF
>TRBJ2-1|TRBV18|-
CASSPTARPLNEQFF
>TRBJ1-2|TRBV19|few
CASSGRGSHQGGYTF
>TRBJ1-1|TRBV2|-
CASSLGPGTEAFF
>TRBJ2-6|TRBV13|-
CASSLGGLAGYGANVLTF
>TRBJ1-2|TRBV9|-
CASSVGDRARRGYTF
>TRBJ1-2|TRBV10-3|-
CAISESPAGANYGYTF
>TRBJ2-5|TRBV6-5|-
CASSYSFGAGQETQYF
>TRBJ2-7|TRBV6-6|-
CASRQRNYEQYF
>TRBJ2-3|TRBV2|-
CASRDRVDTQYF
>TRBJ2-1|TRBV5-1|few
CASSLQDREVNEQFF
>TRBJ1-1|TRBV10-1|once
CASSHSTGATEAFF
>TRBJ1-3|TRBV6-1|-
CASRTGPGNTIYF
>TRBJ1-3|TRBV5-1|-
CASSLGQGAHGNTIYF
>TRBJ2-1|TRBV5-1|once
CASTTSGRGSYNEQFF
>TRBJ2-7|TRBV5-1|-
CASSLTNPGGGQYF
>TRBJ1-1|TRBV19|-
CASSIDRQGAGTEAFF
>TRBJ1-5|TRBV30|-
CAWSSQGGQPQHF
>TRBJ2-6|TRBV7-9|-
CASSEGDRGQGANVLTF
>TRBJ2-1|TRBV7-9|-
CASSYSGAGDYNEQFF
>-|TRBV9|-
CASSVVAGAEQYF
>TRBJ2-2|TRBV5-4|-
CASSLGGLVSRGGELFF
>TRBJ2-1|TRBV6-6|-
CASSYIQGGANEQFF
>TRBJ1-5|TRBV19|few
CASSILGGQPQHF
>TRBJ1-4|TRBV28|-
CASSSPVTNEKLFF
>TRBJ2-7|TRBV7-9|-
CASSLGVAAYEQYF
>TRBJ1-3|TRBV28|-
CASTLIQGAGNTIYF
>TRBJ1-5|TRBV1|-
CTSSHLRSGQGGQPQHF
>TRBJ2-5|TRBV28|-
CASRATDGETQYF
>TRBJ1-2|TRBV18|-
CASSPLGGQGIYGYTF
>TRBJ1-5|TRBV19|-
CASSTTGGTPQHF
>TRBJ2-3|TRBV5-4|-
CASSLGGPPRTDTQYF
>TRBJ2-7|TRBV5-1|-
CASSDKPGQGTYEQYF
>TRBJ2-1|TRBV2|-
CASSDRERDNEQFF
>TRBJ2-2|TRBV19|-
CASSTGTVNTGELFF
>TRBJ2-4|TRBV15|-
CATSRGSGSVGYF
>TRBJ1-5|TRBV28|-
CASSPGGNSNQPQHF
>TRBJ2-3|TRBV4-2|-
CASSQDVQRATDTQYF
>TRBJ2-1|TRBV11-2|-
CASSSDRGHEQFF
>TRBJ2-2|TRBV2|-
CASKVPRGGLSNTGELFF
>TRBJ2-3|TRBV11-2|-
CASSLGGLAGGITDTQYF
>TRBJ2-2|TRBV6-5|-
CASSYRRLNTGELFF
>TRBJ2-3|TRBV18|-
CASSPGGAPPDTQYF
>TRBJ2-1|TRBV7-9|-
CASSLRAGLTVNEQFF
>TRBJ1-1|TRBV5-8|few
CASSLLADGENTEAFF
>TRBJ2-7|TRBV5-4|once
CASSLMRNEQYF